The entry that follows covers one TCR beta chain sequence. What it recognizes is unknown. The sample belongs to a study of T cells expressing NK-cell markers. Overall study results and limits: These clonotypes also led the CD3+CD56-NKG2C+ fraction in a few donors.

The germline V gene has CDR1 SGHRS and CDR2 YFSETQ. CDR3 size: 15 residues. TCRdb reprocessed the 5' RACE reads; each CDR3 protein has one entry and no DNA is given. The listing records some 300,000 distinct CDR3 sequences. Sequencing was performed on blood T cells: a sorted CD56 or NKG2C T cell subset, CD4+ or CD8+ T cells, or bulk PBMC T cells (not recorded which). This receptor was identified in a man aged 18 to 35 in good health. The chain employs TRBV5-1 and TRBJ2-4; TCRdb's D call of TRBD2 is untestable without DNA. This CDR3 reads CASSSGSGRSNIQYF.